The following is a T cell receptor (beta chain) sequence with its context. Its target is not known. This specimen belongs to a study of post-analysis software for immune sequencing data. Study-wide findings and caveats: When patients were compared with controls, about five TRBV segments were more frequent, TRBV5-6, TRBV5-1 and TRBV20-1 among them.

Carried by the TCR beta cDNA libraries were unique molecular identifiers. In TCRdb, the PCR reads were re-called with MiXCR into one record per CDR3 protein. The sample lists some 450,000 distinct CDR3 sequences, around 40% occurring once. CDR3 length: 12 residues. Germline-derived CDR1 and CDR2 are SGHTA and FQGNSA. Trimming pared 3 bases from V and 10 bases from J, leaving 10 bases between. The sample taken for sequencing was blood. This TCR was sampled from a girl between 5 and 17 years old with multiple sclerosis. The V and J genes are TRBV7-2 and TRBJ2-1; D is unclear. CDR3 sequence (DNA): TGTGCCAGCAGCTTTCAAGGTTTCGAGCAGTTCTTC. Encoded protein: CASSFQGFEQFF. The full variable domain, completed using reference TRBV7-2 and TRBJ2-1, is GAGVSQSPSNKVTEKGKDVELRCDPISGHTALYWYRQSLGQGLEFLIYFQGNSAPDKSGLPSDRFSAERTGGSVSTLTIQRTQQEDSAVYLCASSFQGFEQFFGPGTRLTVL.